A single sample is the source of the 13 T cell receptor beta chains below, sequenced in a study of shared clonotypes between healthy human individuals. The naive CD8 population came from CD45RO-negative cells selected for CCR7, without terminally differentiated effector memory CD45RA+ cells. Sequenced by immunoSEQ multiplex PCR; TCRdb stores in-frame clones only, minus some. There are over 2 million clones in the sample; approximately 94% occur only once, and about 1.1% lies in the top ten. Input material: naive CD8+ T cells sorted from blood. All receptors come from a man aged 18-30 years in good health.

The chain links TRBV5-1 to TRBJ2-7, with 12 bases lining up with TRBD2. CDR1 and CDR2 from the germline V gene are SGHRS and YFSETQ. This CDR3 spans 14 amino acids. With V trimmed by 1 base and J by 7 bases, 3 bases remained unmatched. The CDR3 protein is CASSLSGLAGEQYF. The CDR3 DNA is TGCGCCAGCAGCTTGAGCGGACTAGCGGGGGAGCAGTACTTC.

The chain employs TRBV28 and TRBJ1-1; D is perhaps TRBD1 (5 bases). This CDR3 is built from 16 residues. Germline CDR1 and CDR2: MDHEN and SYDVKM. Between the trimmed V and J ends, which lost 5 bases and 1 base, there was a span of 17 bases. Here the CDR3 DNA reads TGTGCCAGCAGTCAATCCTCGGTAGGGGAGAACACTGAAGCTTTCTTT. This sequence encodes CASSQSSVGENTEAFF. The whole variable domain, filled in from reference TRBV28 and TRBJ1-1, reads DVKVTQSSRYLVKRTGEKVFLECVQDMDHENMFWYRQDPGLGLRLIYFSYDVKMKEKGDIPEGYSVSREKKERFSLILESASTNQTSMYLCASSQSSVGENTEAFFGQGTRLTVV.

This sequence joins TRBV28 and TRBJ2-7; D tentatively fits TRBD1 or TRBD2 (5 bases each). Trimming took off 5 bases at V and 5 bases at J, with 19 bases between the two ends. The germline V gene encodes CDR1 MDHEN and CDR2 SYDVKM. This CDR3 spans 15 amino acids. The CDR3 nucleotides are TGTGCCAGCAGTACCGGGGCATCCGATACCGACGAGCAGTACTTC. Amino acid sequence: CASSTGASDTDEQYF.

As concerns this clone: Additional DNA sequences in this sample encode the identical CDR3. The J gene is TRBJ2-5, the V gene TRBV11-2; perhaps TRBD2 as D (5 bases). Trimming shortened V by 5 bases and J by 4 bases, and 11 bases separated the two germline ends. The germline CDR1 and CDR2 sequences are SGHAT and FQNNGV. The CDR3 has 13 residues. CDR3 nucleotide sequence: TGTGCCAGCAGCCTTGGAGGCAGAGAGACCCAGTACTTC. Amino acid sequence: CASSLGGRETQYF.

The V and J genes are TRBV13 and TRBJ2-4, with TRBD2 matching over 9 bases. The CDR3 has 16 amino acids. Germline CDR1 reads PRHDT; CDR2 reads FYEKMQ (reference sequence). The junction had 7 bases not matched to a gene; V was cut back by 4 bases and J by 3 bases. Written as DNA, the CDR3 is TGTGCCAGCAGCTCCGAGCGGGAGGAAGGCAAAAACATTCAGTACTTC. Its protein product is CASSSEREEGKNIQYF.

A remark on this clone: This same CDR3 is encoded by further DNA sequences in the sample. This chain connects TRBV6-5 to TRBJ2-5, with TRBD1 matching 8 bases. The V segment lost 2 bases and the J segment 5 bases; nucleotides outside the gene matches: 7. Germline CDR1 reads MNHEY; CDR2 reads SVGAGI. The CDR3 has 15 residues. In DNA form, the CDR3 reads TGTGCCAGCAGTTACGGACAGGGTTTGCTTGAGACCCAGTACTTC. Protein: CASSYGQGLLETQYF.

On this clone itself: A much larger clone lies one base from this, so it may be a read error. The chain is built from TRBV9 and TRBJ1-1; D not certain. Germline V gives CDR1 SGDLS, CDR2 YYNGEE. CDR3 length equals 13 residues. Trimming left V 0 bases short and J 1 base short, with 4 bases between. The CDR3 reads CASSVEPNTEAFF. CDR3 sequence (DNA): TGTGCCAGCAGCGTAGAACCGAACACTGAAGCTTTCTTT.

The chain joins TRBV5-8 to TRBJ2-7; weak D call: TRBD1 (7 bases). The CDR3 is made up of 15 amino acids. The V end lost 3 bases, the J end lost 0 bases, and 13 bases lay between the germline ends. The germline gives CDR1 SGHTS, CDR2 YDEGEE. The CDR3 DNA sequence: TGTGCCAGCAGCTGGGACTGGGACAGCTCCTACGAGCAGTACTTC. Its translation: CASSWDWDSSYEQYF. The whole variable domain, remainder taken from reference TRBV5-8 and TRBJ2-7, is EAGVTQSPTHLIKTRGQQATLRCSPISGHTSVYWYQQALGLGLQFLLWYDEGEERNRGNFPPRFSGRQFPNYSSELNVNALELEDSALYLCASSWDWDSSYEQYFGPGTRLTVT.

This CDR3 reads CATSRGDGAFF. The CDR3 DNA follows: TGTGCCACCAGCAGAGGGGACGGGGCTTTCTTT. J is TRBJ1-1 and V is TRBV15; D may be TRBD1 (5 bases). CDR1 and CDR2 from the germline V gene are LNHNV and YYDKDF (reference sequence). V lost 1 base, J lost 11 bases, and 8 bases lay in between. CDR3 size: 11 residues.

CDR3 loop: CASIKLAGGPLNEQFF. In DNA form, the CDR3 reads TGTGCCAGTATAAAACTAGCGGGAGGGCCGTTGAATGAGCAGTTCTTC. This chain joins TRBV19 and TRBJ2-1; TRBD2 agrees at 13 bases. Germline V gene data show CDR1 as LNHDA and CDR2 as SQIVND (reference sequence). This CDR3 region has 16 residues. J lost 7 bases, V lost 7 bases, and 10 bases had no gene match.

On this clone itself: This sample also contains other DNA sequences that code for the same CDR3. The chain employs TRBV4-1 and TRBJ2-7; D may be TRBD1 (6 bases). Germline loops: CDR1 MGHRA, CDR2 YSYEKL. The germline V and J ends were trimmed by 0 bases and 3 bases, with 9 bases remaining between them. This CDR3 comprises 14 residues. Here the CDR3 DNA reads TGCGCCAGCAGCCAAGATCGAGGGGGCTACGAGCAGTACTTC. Its translation: CASSQDRGGYEQYF.

The chain is built from TRBV30 and TRBJ2-2; D unclear. CDR3 length equals 13 residues. CDR1 and CDR2 from the germline V gene are GTSNPN and SVGIG (reference sequence). V was shortened by 3 bases and J by 4 bases, with 9 bases between the two germline ends. CDR3 amino acids: CAWSQEATGELFF. CDR3 sequence (DNA): TGTGCCTGGAGCCAAGAAGCCACCGGGGAGCTGTTTTTT.

The V call is TRBV28, the J call TRBJ2-1, with a weak D call TRBD2 (7 bases). V lost 4 bases, J lost 0 bases, and 13 bases lay in between. This CDR3 is 16 amino acids long. Per the germline V gene, CDR1 is MDHEN and CDR2 is SYDVKM. As DNA, the CDR3 is TGTGCCAGCAGTTCCGGGGGGCACCTCTCCTACAATGAGCAGTTCTTC. Translated: CASSSGGHLSYNEQFF.